This passage covers 21 T cell receptor beta chains from one sample sequenced in a study of blood T cell repertoires in COVID-19. This table comes from immunoSEQ multiplex PCR, and its TCRdb copy is limited to in-frame clones, with some not included. This table holds approximately 80,000 clones, 78% found once. Specimen: peripheral blood. The receptors derive from a human donor in a cohort sampled during active COVID-19.

CDR3 protein: CAANSVYNSPLHF. CDR3 DNA: TGTGCCGCCAACTCGGTTTATAATTCACCCCTCCACTTT. J is TRBJ1-6 and V is TRBV10-3; D is uncertain. V was shortened by 11 bases and J by 4 bases, with 12 bases between the two germline ends. Per the germline V gene, CDR1 is ENHRY and CDR2 is SYGVKD. The CDR3 is made up of 13 amino acids.

CDR3 sequence: CASAWTALGGTEAFF. The CDR3 coding sequence is TGTGCCAGCGCCTGGACTGCTCTGGGGGGCACTGAAGCTTTCTTT. This chain connects TRBV6-5 to TRBJ1-1; D is perhaps TRBD1 (5 bases). Germline assignment: CDR1 MNHEY and CDR2 SVGAGI. V was cut by 8 bases and J by 4 bases, with 20 bases left in between. The CDR3 length is 15 residues.

The gene calls are TRBV19 and TRBJ1-1, with D uncertain. This CDR3 is built from 11 residues. The germline gives CDR1 LNHDA, CDR2 SQIVND (reference sequence). Trimming took off 5 bases at V and 3 bases at J, with 4 bases between the two ends. CDR3 sequence (DNA): TGTGCCAGTAGTTTCGACACTGAAGCTTTCTTT. The encoded protein is CASSFDTEAFF.

This clone was recorded a few times. The chain carries TRBV12-3 or TRBV12-4 and TRBJ1-5, with unresolved D. The ends were cut back, 3 bases at V and 4 bases at J, with 7 bases in the middle. CDR3 length: 13 amino acids. CDR3 sequence reads: CASSLAENQPQHF. Here the CDR3 DNA reads TGTGCCAGCAGTTTGGCCGAAAATCAGCCCCAGCATTTT.

The gene calls are TRBV7-9 and TRBJ1-1, with D tentatively TRBD1 (5 bases). The CDR3 consists of 14 residues. Germline lookup yields CDR1 SEHNR and CDR2 FQNEAQ (reference sequence). Trimming left V 5 bases short and J 2 bases short, with 12 bases between. CDR3 bases: TGTGCCAGCAGCCAGGGTAGGGGAAACACTGAAGCTTTCTTT. It is translated as CASSQGRGNTEAFF.

The count of this clone is one. Its ends do not fully match the called genes, so a read error is possible. This chain uses TRBV7-2 with TRBJ2-5, with D perhaps matching TRBD2 (5 bases). The CDR3 totals 12 residues. Germline V gives CDR1 SGHTA, CDR2 FQGNSA. CDR3 residues: CASSIARETQYF. The CDR3 nucleotides read TGTGCCAGCAGCATAGCGAGGGAGACCCAGTACTTC.

In this sample, this clone turned up once. The rearrangement uses TRBV6-2 or TRBV6-3 and TRBJ2-1; no clear D. Trimming removed 5 bases at V and 0 bases at J, with 8 bases between. CDR3 length: 14 residues. Looked up from germline, CDR1 is MNHEY and CDR2 is SVGEGT. CDR3 residues: CASSVRSSYNEQFF. In DNA form, the CDR3 reads TGTGCCAGCAGTGTTCGTTCCTCCTACAATGAGCAGTTCTTC.

The chain recombines TRBV6-5 with TRBJ2-3; a weak D match, TRBD2 (5 bases). The CDR3 has 14 amino acids. V lost 6 bases, J lost 3 bases, and 13 bases lay in between. The germline V gene has CDR1 MNHEY and CDR2 SVGAGI. The CDR3 region has the DNA TGTGCCAGCAGGGACCCGGGAAGGACAGATACGCAGTATTTT. Residues: CASRDPGRTDTQYF.

The chain carries TRBV7-9 and TRBJ2-3; TRBD2 is a possible D gene (5 bases). This CDR3 comprises 16 residues. Germline assignment: CDR1 SEHNR and CDR2 FQNEAQ (reference sequence). With 5 bases removed from V and 2 bases from J, the gap between germline ends came to 17 bases. CDR3 in DNA: TGTGCCAGCAGCGACGGACTGTGGGGAATCACAGATACGCAGTATTTT. It yields the protein CASSDGLWGITDTQYF.

J is TRBJ1-1 and V is TRBV4-3; no reliable D call. Trimming shortened V by 0 bases and J by 5 bases, and 7 bases separated the two germline ends. From germline, CDR1 is LGHNA and CDR2 YSLEER. There are 13 residues in the CDR3. The CDR3 region has the DNA TGCGCCAGCAGCCAAGATGGGAGGACTGAAGCTTTCTTT. Translation gives CASSQDGRTEAFF.

This chain links TRBV5-4 with TRBJ2-1; perhaps TRBD1 as D (5 bases). CDR1 SGHNT and CDR2 YYREEE come from the germline V gene (reference sequence). The CDR3 spans 15 residues. Trimming cost V 4 bases and J 2 bases, with 13 bases left between them. DNA for the CDR3: TGTGCCAGCAGCGAAGGGTCAGGGACCTACAATGAGCAGTTCTTC. Translated: CASSEGSGTYNEQFF.

The chain joins TRBV7-6 to TRBJ1-4; 9 bases fit TRBD1. V shed 2 bases, J shed 4 bases, and the junction held 5 bases outside the gene matches. The germline gives CDR1 SGHVS, CDR2 FNYEAQ. This CDR3 comprises 16 residues. CDR3 DNA: TGTGCCAGCAGCTTAAACCGGGACAGGGTTAATGAAAAACTGTTTTTT. It translates to CASSLNRDRVNEKLFF.

The rearrangement joins TRBV19 to TRBJ2-1; 8 nucleotides agree with TRBD2. CDR1 is LNHDA, CDR2 SQIVND, per germline (reference sequence). V gave up 7 bases and J gave up 7 bases; unmatched junction bases: 9. The CDR3 is 14 residues long. CDR3 loop: CASNPSGGVNEQFF. CDR3 DNA: TGTGCCAGTAACCCCAGCGGGGGAGTAAATGAGCAGTTCTTC. The full variable domain, rest sourced from reference TRBV19 and TRBJ2-1, is DGGITQSPKYLFRKEGQNVTLSCEQNLNHDAMYWYRQDPGQGLRLIYYSQIVNDFQKGDIAEGYSVSREKKESFPLTVTSAQKNPTAFYLCASNPSGGVNEQFFGPGTRLTVL.

This clone turned up a few times. This chain links TRBV4-1 with TRBJ2-5; 7 nucleotides match TRBD2. The germline CDR1 and CDR2 sequences are MGHRA and YSYEKL. CDR3 length equals 15 residues. The V and J ends lost 4 bases and 5 bases, in that order; junction bases with no gene match: 10. The CDR3 here is CASSRLTSAAETQYF. The CDR3, as DNA: TGCGCCAGCAGCCGTCTAACTAGCGCCGCGGAGACCCAGTACTTC.

This chain links TRBV28 with TRBJ2-1; weak D call: TRBD2 (5 bases). Germline values: CDR1 MDHEN, CDR2 SYDVKM. The CDR3 has 15 residues. Trimming took 4 bases from V and 3 from J, leaving 13 bases between them. The CDR3 region is CASSSVGVFYNEQFF. The DNA of the CDR3 is TGTGCCAGCAGTTCGGTCGGGGTTTTCTACAATGAGCAGTTCTTC.

The chain uses TRBV7-2 and TRBJ2-5; maybe TRBD1 (6 bases). With 1 base removed from V and 5 bases from J, the gap between germline ends came to 20 bases. There are 17 residues in the CDR3. Per germline, CDR1 SGHTA and CDR2 FQGNSA. The CDR3 sequence is CASSLETGLGPGETQYF. The CDR3 region has the DNA TGTGCCAGCAGCTTAGAGACAGGTCTGGGCCCGGGGGAGACCCAGTACTTC.

The gene calls are TRBV24-1 and TRBJ2-2, with 7 bases identical to TRBD1. This CDR3 is 17 amino acids long. CDR1 is KGHDR, CDR2 SFDVKD, per germline. The V and J ends lost 2 bases and 5 bases, in that order; junction bases with no gene match: 10. The CDR3 sequence: CATSDSETGKRTGELFF. The CDR3 DNA is TGTGCCACCAGTGATTCGGAGACAGGGAAAAGGACCGGGGAGCTGTTTTTT.

V and J are TRBV27 and TRBJ1-6; D is unresolved. The CDR3 contains 15 residues. CDR1 and CDR2 (germline): MNHEY, SMNVEV (reference sequence). V was cut by 3 bases and J by 8 bases, with 14 bases left in between. The CDR3 region has the DNA TGTGCCAGCAGTTTGTACAGACCCGGGGATTCACCCCTCCACTTT. Translated: CASSLYRPGDSPLHF.

The V call is TRBV7-9, the J call TRBJ2-7, with D possibly matching TRBD2 (5 bases). Germline loops: CDR1 SEHNR, CDR2 FQNEAQ (reference sequence). Trimming stripped 1 base from V and 7 bases from J, with 20 bases between. The CDR3 is made up of 16 amino acids. This chain's CDR3 is CASSLETGRMAEEQYV. CDR3 DNA: TGTGCCAGCAGCTTAGAGACGGGGAGAATGGCGGAGGAGCAGTACGTC.

The chain joins TRBV13 to TRBJ1-5; 12 positions match TRBD1. In germline, CDR1 is PRHDT, CDR2 FYEKMQ (reference sequence). With V trimmed by 5 bases and J by 4 bases, 24 bases remained unmatched. The CDR3 sequence is 22 residues long. Written as DNA, the CDR3 is TGTGCCAGCAGCCCAAGGAACCCTGGGACAGGGGGCAAGGTGGGGGGAAATCAGCCCCAGCATTTT. It codes for CASSPRNPGTGGKVGGNQPQHF.

In DNA, the CDR3 is TGTGCCAGCAGTGGGGCGGGGGCAGAGACCCAGTACTTC. This codes for CASSGAGAETQYF. The gene calls are TRBV2 and TRBJ2-5, with D tentatively TRBD2 (7 bases). This CDR3 region has 13 residues. The germline CDR1 and CDR2 sequences are SNHLY and FYNNEI. The V end was cut by 4 bases, the J end by 4 bases, with 10 bases between.